One and the same sample provided the 17 T cell receptor beta chains below, sequenced in a study of T cells in Graves' hyperthyroidism and ophthalmopathy. TCR beta CDR3 region amplification was performed from RNA transcripts. First-round RT-PCR targeting the TCR CDR3 was performed with the HTBI primer set. Each CDR3 protein gets one entry after TCRdb re-called the multiplex PCR reads with MiXCR. The sample yields 490,000 or so distinct CDR3 sequences, about 16% seen once. The sample was blood. The origin of the receptors is a young woman with Graves' ophthalmopathy.

The CDR3 DNA follows: TGTGCCAGCACCAAATCGCCCTCCTACGAGCAGTACTTC. Translation: CASTKSPSYEQYF. The chain employs TRBV28 and TRBJ2-7, with D unresolved. In germline, CDR1 is MDHEN, CDR2 SYDVKM. The V and J ends lost 7 bases and 0 bases respectively, with 10 bases between them. This CDR3 has 13 amino acids.

This clonotype showed up many times. As DNA, the CDR3 is TGCGCCAGCAGCTCCGGGACTAGTTTCTACGAGCAGTACTTC. It codes for CASSSGTSFYEQYF. The J gene is TRBJ2-7, the V gene TRBV5-1; 8 bases map to TRBD2. The germline CDR1 and CDR2 sequences are SGHRS and YFSETQ. Unmatched junction bases numbered 5, after V lost 3 bases and J lost 3 bases. CDR3 length: 14 amino acids.

The table lists this clonotype with many counts. The chain couples TRBV3-1 to TRBJ1-1; D gene unclear. Trimming shortened V by 4 bases and J by 6 bases, and 12 bases separated the two germline ends. Per the germline V gene, CDR1 is LGHDT and CDR2 is YNNKEL (reference sequence). This CDR3 is built from 13 residues. The CDR3 DNA sequence: TGTGCCAGCAGCCCAGCACACACTCCTGAAGCTTTCTTT. As protein: CASSPAHTPEAFF.

Points on this clonotype: One end of the junction fails to match germline, which may point to a read error. The V and J genes are TRBV18 and TRBJ1-2; 7 nucleotides match TRBD1. This CDR3 comprises 15 residues. Germline V CDR1 and CDR2: KGHSH, LQKENI. The CDR3 loop reads CTSSRETGDSYGYTF. CDR3 coding DNA: TGTACCAGCTCACGCGAAACAGGGGACTCCTATGGCTACACCTTC.

This clonotype was observed at least ten times. The V gene is TRBV30, the J gene TRBJ1-2; TRBD1 aligns across 7 bases. Germline CDR1 is GTSNPN and CDR2 is SVGIG (reference sequence). The V gene end was trimmed by 3 bases and the J gene end by 3 bases; junction bases not matched to a gene: 13. The CDR3 totals 16 residues. CDR3 sequence reads: CAWRYSEGQRYYGYTF. Here the CDR3 DNA reads TGTGCCTGGAGGTACTCGGAGGGACAGCGATACTATGGCTACACCTTC.

In its sample, this clonotype ranks as medium-sized. DNA for the CDR3: TGCGCCAGCAGCCAAGATCTATATCGTTCCGGGGATACGCAGTATTTT. Protein product: CASSQDLYRSGDTQYF. The chain is built from TRBV4-1 and TRBJ2-3; D remains unclear. The CDR3 consists of 16 residues. Germline CDR1 is MGHRA and CDR2 is YSYEKL. Trimming cost V 0 bases and J 6 bases, with 16 bases left between them.

The J gene is TRBJ1-2, the V gene TRBV4-3, with unresolved D. The CDR3 covers 17 residues. Germline CDR1 and CDR2: LGHNA and YSLEER. Between the trimmed V and J ends, which lost 0 bases and 5 bases, there was a span of 19 bases. CDR3 coding DNA: TGCGCCAGCAGCCAAGATATGGTAGACGCGCCTTGGTATGGCTACACCTTC. Translation: CASSQDMVDAPWYGYTF.

The CDR3 bases are TGTGCCAGCAGCTTGGGACTAGCGGGAGCCTCGCAGTACTTC. Encoded protein: CASSLGLAGASQYF. The V gene is TRBV5-6, the J gene TRBJ2-7, with 12 bases identical to TRBD2. Germline V lookup: CDR1 SGHDT, CDR2 YYEEEE. With V trimmed by 0 bases and J by 9 bases, 4 bases remained unmatched. The CDR3 has 14 residues.

The sample holds a few counts of this clonotype. Given a much more abundant clone one base away, this may be a read error. V is TRBV28 and J is TRBJ2-1; TRBD2 aligns across 8 bases. Matching the DNA end better, TRBJ2-7 makes the J call doubtful. The CDR3 consists of 13 residues. Germline V lookup: CDR1 MDHEN, CDR2 SYDVKM. This CDR3 reads CASSRTSYNEQYF. CDR3 DNA sequence: TGTGCCAGCAGTCGGACTAGCTACAATGAGCAGTACTTC.

A word on this clonotype: A single base separates this from a much larger clone, so it may be a read error. The gene calls are TRBV20-1 and TRBJ1-2; D might be TRBD1 (5 bases). Germline assignment: CDR1 DFQATT and CDR2 SNEGSKA (reference sequence). The CDR3 has 14 amino acids. The DNA for the CDR3 is TGCAGTGCTAGGGGGGAACACAGCCACTATGGCTGCACCTTC. Its protein product is CSARGEHSHYGCTF.

CDR3 DNA sequence: TGCGCCAGCAGCTTGGTTGGGACGACGGAGACCCAGTACTTC. Encoded protein: CASSLVGTTETQYF. V is TRBV5-1 and J is TRBJ2-5, with D perhaps TRBD1 or TRBD2 (5 bases each). The CDR3 totals 14 residues. The germline V gene has CDR1 SGHRS and CDR2 YFSETQ. With 0 bases removed from V and 5 bases from J, the gap between germline ends came to 11 bases.

The genes are TRBV7-3 and TRBJ1-3; 7 bases match TRBD1. The germline CDR1 and CDR2 sequences are SGHTA and FQGTGA. The CDR3 runs to 17 residues. The J segment lost 0 bases and the V segment lost 3 bases, leaving 8 bases of the junction unmatched. The CDR3 DNA sequence: TGTGCCAGCAGCTTGGTCGGCAGGGGGTCCTCTGGAAACACCATATATTTT. Encoded protein: CASSLVGRGSSGNTIYF. The variable domain in full, with the rest retrieved from reference TRBV7-3 and TRBJ1-3, is GAGVSQTPSNKVTEKGKYVELRCDPISGHTALYWYRQSLGQGPEFLIYFQGTGAADDSGLPNDRFFAVRPEGSVSTLKIQRTERGDSAVYLCASSLVGRGSSGNTIYFGEGSWLTVV.

The J gene is TRBJ2-7, the V gene TRBV4-2; TRBD1 aligns across 7 bases. Looked up from germline, CDR1 is LGHNA and CDR2 is YNFKEQ. V was clipped by 2 bases and J by 4 bases; unmatched bases: 11. CDR3 length: 16 residues. This CDR3 is CASSQNRQGGKYEQYF. The CDR3 bases are TGTGCCAGCAGCCAAAACAGACAGGGCGGTAAATACGAGCAGTACTTC.

This clonotype was recorded at least ten times. The rearrangement links TRBV30 to TRBJ1-3; D might be TRBD1 (5 bases). Germline V gene lookup returns CDR1 GTSNPN and CDR2 SVGIG (reference sequence). Trimming took off 5 bases at V and 3 bases at J, with 14 bases between the two ends. The CDR3 sequence is 14 residues long. The CDR3 DNA sequence: TGTGCCTGGGGGGCCAGCCTTATTGGAAACACCATATATTTT. Amino acid sequence: CAWGASLIGNTIYF. The full variable domain, in which reference TRBV30 and TRBJ1-3 provide the parts outside the CDR3, is SQTIHQWPATLVQPVGSPLSLECTVEGTSNPNLYWYRQAAGRGLQLLFYSVGIGQISSEVPQNLSASRPQDRQFILSSKKLLLSDSGFYLCAWGASLIGNTIYFGEGSWLTVV.

With respect to this clonotype: One base away lies a much larger clone, so this may be a sequencing read error. In nucleotides, the CDR3 is TGTGCCAGCAGTGACAGGGTGAACACTGAAGCTCTCTTT. Its translation: CASSDRVNTEALF. The V gene is TRBV28, the J gene TRBJ1-1; 7 bases are shared with TRBD1. The CDR3 extends over 13 amino acids. Germline-derived CDR1 and CDR2 are MDHEN and SYDVKM.

This clonotype has just a few counts. The chain combines TRBV7-9 with TRBJ2-7; TRBD1 matches at 8 bases. The CDR3 contains 14 residues. Germline CDR1 and CDR2: SEHNR and FQNEAQ (reference sequence). Losses at the gene ends were 7 bases for V and 3 bases for J; bases not matched to a gene: 8. The CDR3 bases are TGTGCCAGCATGCGACAGGGGACTTTCTACGAGCAGTACTTC. It translates to CASMRQGTFYEQYF.

For this clonotype: The junction departs from the called germline gene at one end, perhaps through a read error. This rearrangement joins TRBV12-3 or TRBV12-4 to TRBJ1-2; TRBD1 matches 9 bases. This CDR3 region has 17 residues. CDR3 bases: TGTGCCGGCAGTTCAAGCTGGGACAGGGCATTAACCGGTGGCTACACCTTC. Amino acid sequence: CAGSSSWDRALTGGYTF.